The 5 T cell receptor beta chains listed next were all sequenced from one sample in a study of read filtering for tumor transcriptome and immune sequencing. The library was built from around 400 ng RNA with molecular barcoded adaptors for alpha/delta and beta/gamma chains. TCRdb re-called the reads with MiXCR, one entry per CDR3 protein. Among about 46,000 distinct CDR3 sequences listed, around 21% were seen once. Sequences were obtained from a population of CD138-negative cells sorted from bone marrow. These receptors came from a donor at least 40 years old with multiple myeloma.

This clonotype was picked up many times. The chain recombines TRBV4-2 with TRBJ2-2, with 8 bases that match TRBD1. The germline gives CDR1 LGHNA, CDR2 YNFKEQ. The J segment lost 1 base and the V segment lost 2 bases, leaving 3 bases of the junction unmatched. There are 16 residues in the CDR3. This chain's CDR3 is CASSQYGTGNTGELFF. The CDR3 DNA reads TGTGCCAGCAGCCAATATGGGACAGGGAACACCGGGGAGCTGTTTTTT.

A remark on this clonotype: Since the CDR3 does not end with the conserved phenylalanine or tryptophan, this likely comes from a read error. The chain combines TRBV19 with TRBJ2-1, with 9 bases lining up with TRBD1. In germline, CDR1 is LNHDA, CDR2 SQIVND (reference sequence). The CDR3 has 15 residues. The CDR3 DNA follows: TGTGCCAGTGGTATATTGGGACAGGGTATAAGAGAGCAGTTCTCC. Its protein is CASGILGQGIREQFS.

On this clonotype: A much larger clone sits a single nucleotide away, making a read error possible. The chain uses TRBV28 and TRBJ2-1; 7 nucleotides align to TRBD2. This CDR3 comprises 14 residues. Germline V lookup: CDR1 MDHEN, CDR2 SYDVKM. CDR3 nucleotides: TGTGCCAGCAGTCCCGTGCGGGAGAGTAATGAGCAGCTCTTC. As protein: CASSPVRESNEQLF.

The sample holds many counts of this clonotype. The chain links TRBV5-1 to TRBJ2-3; no firm D call. CDR3 size: 13 residues. With 4 bases removed from V and 4 bases from J, the gap between germline ends came to 10 bases. Per germline, CDR1 SGHRS and CDR2 YFSETQ. CDR3 protein: CASSQMTSDTQYF. For the CDR3, the DNA is TGCGCCAGCAGCCAAATGACTTCAGATACGCAGTATTTT.

In regard to this clonotype: One base away lies a much larger clone, so this may be a sequencing read error. The gene calls are TRBV6-1 and TRBJ2-7; 8 bases are a match to TRBD1. V trimming: 5 bases; J trimming: 5 bases; junction bases outside the gene matches: 11. Germline CDR1 and CDR2: MNHNS and SASEGT. The CDR3 loop spans 15 amino acids. Here the CDR3 reads CASSTPGQENHEQYF. The CDR3 DNA is TGTGCCAGCAGTACCCCGGGACAGGAAAACCACGAGCAGTACTTC.